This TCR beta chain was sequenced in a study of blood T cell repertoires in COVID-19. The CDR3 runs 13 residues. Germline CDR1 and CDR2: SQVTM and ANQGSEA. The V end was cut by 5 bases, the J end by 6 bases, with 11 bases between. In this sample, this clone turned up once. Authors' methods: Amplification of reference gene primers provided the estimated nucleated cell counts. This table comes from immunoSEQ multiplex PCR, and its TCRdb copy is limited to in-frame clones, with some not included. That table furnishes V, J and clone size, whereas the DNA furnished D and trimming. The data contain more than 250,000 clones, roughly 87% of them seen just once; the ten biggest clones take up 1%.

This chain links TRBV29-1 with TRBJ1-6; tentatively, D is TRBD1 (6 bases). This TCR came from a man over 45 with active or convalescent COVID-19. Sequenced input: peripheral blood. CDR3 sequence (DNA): TGCAGCGTTAGGGACACCACTAATTCACCCCTCCACTTT. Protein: CSVRDTTNSPLHF.